These 13 T cell receptor beta chains came from one sample sequenced in a study of blood T cell repertoires in COVID-19. Method: immunoSEQ multiplex PCR; TCRdb's copy keeps in-frame clones and lacks some. The sample gives over 90,000 clones, around 87% of which show up once; about 3% is in the top ten. Sequenced material: peripheral blood. The receptors originated from a man aged 50-59 years with active or convalescent COVID-19.

This chain links TRBV11-2 with TRBJ2-5; 7 nucleotides match TRBD1. The germline CDR1 and CDR2 sequences are SGHAT and FQNNGV. The CDR3 loop spans 15 amino acids. With V trimmed by 6 bases and J by 2 bases, 9 bases remained unmatched. CDR3 DNA: TGTGCCAGCAGGAAACCGGGACAGACGCAAGAGACCCAGTACTTC. Translated: CASRKPGQTQETQYF.

The CDR3 here is CASGLNSNSNQPQHF. In DNA, the CDR3 is TGTGCCAGCGGCTTAAACAGTAATAGCAATCAGCCCCAGCATTTT. The chain has TRBV19 and TRBJ1-5; D is undetermined. Trimming removed 9 bases from V and 0 bases from J, with 15 bases in between. The germline V gene encodes CDR1 LNHDA and CDR2 SQIVND (reference sequence). The CDR3 has 15 residues.

The rearrangement links TRBV19 to TRBJ2-6; possibly TRBD2 for D (6 bases). Germline V gives CDR1 LNHDA, CDR2 SQIVND (reference sequence). The germline V and J ends were trimmed by 4 bases and 0 bases, with 13 bases remaining between them. CDR3 length: 17 residues. The CDR3: CASSKAGRRSGANVLTF. The CDR3 coding sequence is TGTGCCAGTAGTAAGGCGGGACGGCGCTCTGGGGCCAACGTCCTGACTTTC.

This clone was counted a few times. V is TRBV30 and J is TRBJ2-4, with D tentatively TRBD2 (6 bases). V was shortened by 0 bases and J by 3 bases, with 12 bases between the two germline ends. CDR1 and CDR2 from the germline V gene are GTSNPN and SVGIG (reference sequence). The CDR3 totals 15 residues. CDR3: CAWSVGGMDKNIQYF. Here the CDR3 DNA reads TGTGCCTGGAGTGTCGGAGGGATGGACAAAAACATTCAGTACTTC.

V usage is TRBV12-3 or TRBV12-4 and J usage is TRBJ1-1; D gene unclear. The V gene lost 3 bases and the J gene lost 6 bases, with 2 bases spanning the gap. This CDR3 region has 10 residues. This chain's CDR3 is CASSFAEAFF. The DNA for the CDR3 is TGTGCCAGCAGTTTCGCTGAAGCTTTCTTT.

The chain is built from TRBV21-1 and TRBJ2-3; the table names TRBD1, a call not compared with the DNA. TRBV21-1 has pseudogene status. The CDR3 consists of 17 residues. The CDR3 region has the DNA TGTGCCAGCAGCAGGATCTTTCTGGACAGGGAAGAAGATACGCAGTATTTT. It specifies CASSRIFLDREEDTQYF.

The V gene is TRBV10-2, the J gene TRBJ1-6; maybe TRBD1 (6 bases). CDR3 size: 16 residues. Germline V CDR1 and CDR2: WSHSY, SAAADI. The V and J ends lost 4 bases and 10 bases respectively, with 20 bases between them. The CDR3 nucleotides read TGCGCCAGCAGTGCGGTGGCAGGGGTTGAATACTCACCCCTCCACTTT. As protein: CASSAVAGVEYSPLHF.

The gene calls are TRBV28 and TRBJ1-6; 7 positions agree with TRBD1. The length of the CDR3 is 15 residues. After removal of 7 bases from V and 7 bases from J, the junction contained 10 bases not matched to a gene. The germline V gene has CDR1 MDHEN and CDR2 SYDVKM. The CDR3 DNA reads as TGTGCCAGCAATTCAGGGACAGCGGCAAATTCACCCCTCCACTTT. Translation: CASNSGTAANSPLHF.

The rearrangement joins TRBV27 to TRBJ1-4; 7 positions agree with TRBD1. There are 16 residues in the CDR3. In germline, CDR1 is MNHEY, CDR2 SMNVEV (reference sequence). Germline trimming cut 5 bases from V and 3 bases from J; bases unmatched to any gene: 9. For the CDR3, the DNA is TGTGCCAGCAGTCCATTATTGGGACAGTCTAATGAAAAACTGTTTTTT. It translates to CASSPLLGQSNEKLFF.

The V gene is TRBV12-3 or TRBV12-4, the J gene TRBJ2-1; 9 nucleotides agree with TRBD1. The junction had 2 bases not matched to a gene; V was cut back by 3 bases and J by 8 bases. The CDR3 runs to 13 residues. The CDR3 region is CASSLRQGDEQFF. CDR3 DNA sequence: TGTGCCAGCAGTTTGAGACAGGGGGATGAGCAGTTCTTC.

This chain connects TRBV11-2 to TRBJ2-1; TRBD1 aligns across 10 bases. Germline CDR1 reads SGHAT; CDR2 reads FQNNGV. The CDR3 is made up of 16 amino acids. V lost 5 bases and J lost 7; bases outside the gene matches: 11. CDR3 nucleotides: TGTGCCAGCAGCCAGTCGGGACAGGGGAGTGGTAATGAGCAGTTCTTC. Its protein is CASSQSGQGSGNEQFF.

This sequence joins TRBV18 and TRBJ1-5, with 7 bases that match TRBD1. CDR1 and CDR2 from the germline V gene are KGHSH and LQKENI. The CDR3 loop spans 17 amino acids. Unmatched junction bases numbered 15, after V lost 3 bases and J lost 7 bases. CDR3 in DNA: TGTGCCAGCTCACCTCTCAGACAGGGCACGGATAGACAGCCCCAGCATTTT. Protein product: CASSPLRQGTDRQPQHF.

The gene calls are TRBV19 and TRBJ1-1, with 9 bases aligning to TRBD1. CDR3 length: 16 amino acids. Per the germline V gene, CDR1 is LNHDA and CDR2 is SQIVND (reference sequence). Germline trimming cut 1 base from V and 4 bases from J; bases unmatched to any gene: 7. CDR3 nucleotides: TGTGCCAGTAGTATAGGGGATAGGGGACAGGGCACTGAAGCTTTCTTT. This translates into CASSIGDRGQGTEAFF.